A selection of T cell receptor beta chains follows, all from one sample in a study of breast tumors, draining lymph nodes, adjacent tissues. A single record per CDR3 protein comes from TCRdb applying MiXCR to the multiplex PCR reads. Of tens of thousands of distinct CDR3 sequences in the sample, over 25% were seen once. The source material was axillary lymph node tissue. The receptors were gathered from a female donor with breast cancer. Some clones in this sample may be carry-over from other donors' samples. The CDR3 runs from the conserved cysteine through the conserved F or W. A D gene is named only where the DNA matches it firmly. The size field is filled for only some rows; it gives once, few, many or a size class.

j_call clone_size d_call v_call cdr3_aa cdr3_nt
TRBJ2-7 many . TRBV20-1 CSAEPSGYEQYF TGCAGTGCTGAACCTTCGGGGTACGAGCAGTACTTC
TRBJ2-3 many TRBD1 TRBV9 CASSTSGTDTDTQYF TGTGCCAGCAGCACCTCCGGGACAGACACAGATACGCAGTATTTT
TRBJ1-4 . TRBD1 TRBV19 CASRKWTGGDEKLFF TGTGCCAGTAGAAAGTGGACAGGGGGGGATGAAAAACTGTTTTTT
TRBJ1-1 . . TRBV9 CASSPTGLGMYTGAFF TGTGCCAGCAGCCCCACAGGGTTAGGGATGTACACTGGAGCTTTCTTT
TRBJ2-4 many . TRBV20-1 CSASLVVFPGGNIQYF TGCAGTGCTAGTTTGGTCGTATTTCCCGGGGGAAACATTCAGTACTTC
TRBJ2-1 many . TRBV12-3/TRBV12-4 CASSIRTSYNEQFF TGTGCCAGCAGTATCAGAACCTCCTACAATGAGCAGTTCTTC
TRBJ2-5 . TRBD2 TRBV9 CASSVTASGATQYF TGTGCCAGCAGCGTAACGGCTAGCGGTGCGACCCAGTACTTC
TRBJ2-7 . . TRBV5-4 CASSPGSEGPYKQYF TGTGCCAGCAGCCCCGGGTCGGAGGGTCCCTACAAGCAGTACTTC
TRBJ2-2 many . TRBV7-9 CASSLVELGAGELFF TGTGCCAGCAGCTTAGTTGAGCTTGGAGCCGGGGAGCTGTTTTTT
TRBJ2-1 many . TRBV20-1 CSAPQGTPPYNEQFF TGCAGTGCTCCTCAGGGCACACCTCCATACAATGAGCAGTTCTTC
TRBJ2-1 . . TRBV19 CASHLTPRGIDEQFF TGTGCCAGTCACTTAACCCCCAGGGGTATCGATGAGCAGTTCTTC
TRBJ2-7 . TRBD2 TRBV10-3 CAISPGLAYEQYF TGTGCCATCAGCCCGGGACTAGCCTACGAGCAGTACTTC
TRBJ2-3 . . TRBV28 CACSLVGTDTQYF TGTGCCTGCAGTTTAGTCGGCACAGATACGCAGTATTTT
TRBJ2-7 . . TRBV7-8 CASSFYICSAIRLAGTYEQYF .
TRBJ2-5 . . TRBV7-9 CANGLDETQYF TGTGCCAACGGCTTAGACGAGACCCAGTACTTC
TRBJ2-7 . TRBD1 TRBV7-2 CASSLAPGTGSHEQYF TGTGCCAGCAGCTTAGCCCCCGGGACAGGGTCCCACGAGCAGTACTTC
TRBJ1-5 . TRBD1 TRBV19 CASSLGQDLGPQHF TGTGCCAGTAGCCTGGGACAGGACCTCGGGCCCCAGCATTTT
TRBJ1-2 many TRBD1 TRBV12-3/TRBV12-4 CASSLHPGTGGYGYTF TGTGCCAGCAGTCTACATCCCGGGACAGGGGGTTATGGCTACACCTTC
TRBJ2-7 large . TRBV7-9 CASRDSLSYEQYF TGTGCCAGCCGGGACTCGCTCTCCTACGAGCAGTACTTC
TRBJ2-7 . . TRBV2 CASTKGGGSYEQYF TGTGCCAGCACTAAGGGGGGCGGCTCCTACGAGCAGTACTTC
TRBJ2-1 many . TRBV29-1 CSGGDRSRGNEQFF TGCAGCGGGGGTGACAGGAGTAGGGGGAATGAGCAGTTCTTC
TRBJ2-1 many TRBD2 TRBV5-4 CASSFFAGVGNEQFF TGTGCCAGCAGCTTTTTTGCGGGAGTGGGTAATGAGCAGTTCTTC
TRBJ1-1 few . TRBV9 CASSATTGNTEAFF TGTGCCAGCAGCGCAACAACAGGGAACACTGAAGCTTTCTTT
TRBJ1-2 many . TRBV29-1 CSVASQGRHGYTF TGCAGCGTTGCATCACAGGGAAGGCATGGCTACACCTTC
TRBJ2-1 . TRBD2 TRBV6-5 CASSLRLAGVGEQFF TGTGCCAGCAGTCTCCGACTAGCGGGAGTGGGTGAGCAGTTCTTC
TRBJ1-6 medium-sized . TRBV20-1 CSARPPGRANNSPLHF TGCAGTGCTAGGCCCCCCGGCAGGGCAAATAATTCACCCCTCCACTTT
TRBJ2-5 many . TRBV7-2 CASREQETQYF TGTGCCAGCAGGGAGCAAGAGACCCAGTACTTC
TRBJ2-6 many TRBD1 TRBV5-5 CASSRDRGVPGANVLTF TGTGCCAGCAGCAGGGACAGGGGAGTCCCTGGGGCCAACGTCCTGACTTTC
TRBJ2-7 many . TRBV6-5 CASSHSSGRRSEQYF TGTGCCAGCAGTCACTCGAGCGGGCGAAGATCCGAGCAGTACTTC
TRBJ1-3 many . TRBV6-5 CASSYSQSGNTIYF TGTGCCAGCAGTTACTCACAGTCTGGAAACACCATATATTTT
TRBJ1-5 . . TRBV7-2 CASSLGVGNQPQHF TGTGCCAGCAGCTTAGGGGTGGGCAATCAGCCCCAGCATTTT
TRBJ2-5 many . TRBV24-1 CATSDFGGGVETQYF TGTGCCACCAGTGATTTCGGGGGTGGCGTTGAGACCCAGTACTTC
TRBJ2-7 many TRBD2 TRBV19 CASSMVAGLYEQYF TGTGCCAGTAGTATGGTAGCGGGCCTGTACGAGCAGTACTTC
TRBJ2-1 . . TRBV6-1 CASSHGVFNNEQFF TGTGCCAGCAGTCACGGGGTTTTCAACAATGAGCAGTTCTTC
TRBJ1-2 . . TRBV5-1 CASSSFPLQGFGYTF TGCGCCAGCAGCTCGTTCCCTCTACAGGGTTTTGGCTACACCTTC
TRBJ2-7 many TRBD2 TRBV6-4 CASSLGLARPYEQYF TGTGCCAGCAGCCTGGGACTAGCGCGCCCCTACGAGCAGTACTTC
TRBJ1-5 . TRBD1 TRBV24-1 CATSAGTGGGWNQPQHF TGTGCCACCAGTGCCGGGACAGGGGGCGGCTGGAATCAGCCCCAGCATTTT
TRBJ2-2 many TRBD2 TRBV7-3 CASSLAGANTGELFF TGTGCCAGCAGCCTAGCGGGAGCGAACACCGGGGAGCTGTTTTTT
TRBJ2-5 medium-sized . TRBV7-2 CASSLVVGQETQYF TGTGCCAGCAGCTTAGTCGTCGGGCAAGAGACCCAGTACTTC
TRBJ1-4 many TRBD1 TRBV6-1 CASRATGEGSEKLFF TGTGCCAGCAGAGCCACAGGGGAAGGGAGTGAAAAACTGTTTTTT
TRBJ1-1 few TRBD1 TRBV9 CASSEAGGVGTEAFF TGTGCCAGCAGCGAGGCAGGGGGGGTCGGCACTGAAGCTTTCTTT
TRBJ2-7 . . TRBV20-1 CVLLCRKNGNSQETFTDEQYF .
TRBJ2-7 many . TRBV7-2 CASSQQRAHEQYF TGTGCCAGCAGCCAGCAGAGAGCCCACGAGCAGTACTTC
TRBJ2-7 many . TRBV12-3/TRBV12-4 CASSSDRPFAYEQYF TGTGCCAGCAGCAGCGACAGGCCCTTTGCCTACGAGCAGTACTTC
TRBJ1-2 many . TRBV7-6 CASSLVGGGPGNYGYTF TGTGCCAGCAGCTTAGTGGGGGGGGGCCCAGGGAACTATGGCTACACCTTC
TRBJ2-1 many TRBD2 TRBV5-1 CASSKGLADYNEQFF TGCGCCAGCAGCAAGGGACTAGCGGACTACAATGAGCAGTTCTTC
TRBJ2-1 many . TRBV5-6 CASSLAGLVDEQFF TGTGCCAGCAGCTTGGCCGGGCTAGTCGATGAGCAGTTCTTC
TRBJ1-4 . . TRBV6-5 CASSPLDVTNEKLFF TGTGCCAGCAGTCCCCTGGACGTAACTAATGAAAAACTGTTTTTT
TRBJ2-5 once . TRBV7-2 CARSFAAQIQETQHF TGTGCCCGCAGCTTTGCCGCGCAGATCCAAGAGACCCAGCACTTC
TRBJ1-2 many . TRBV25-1 CASSDFLTADYNYGYTF TGTGCCAGCAGTGATTTCTTGACGGCCGATTATAACTATGGCTACACCTTC
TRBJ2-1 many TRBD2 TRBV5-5 CASSGTSTYNEQFF TGTGCCAGCAGCGGGACTAGTACCTACAATGAGCAGTTCTTC
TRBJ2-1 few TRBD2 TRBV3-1 CASSPPSGRPYNEQFF TGTGCCAGCAGTCCTCCTAGCGGGAGGCCTTACAATGAGCAGTTCTTC
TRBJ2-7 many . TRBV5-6 CASSFSGTYEQYF TGTGCCAGCAGCTTCTCCGGGACGTACGAGCAGTACTTC
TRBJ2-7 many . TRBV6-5 CASSHRPGTRSREQYF TGTGCCAGCAGTCACCGACCGGGAACTCGGTCCCGCGAGCAGTACTTC
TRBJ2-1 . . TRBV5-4 CASSLGRQERVF TGTGCCAGCAGCTTAGGGCGTCAGGAGAGGGTCTTC